This TCR beta chain is from a study of cytomegalovirus exposure and HLA in healthy donors. Amplification used 60 Vbeta primers and 13 Jbeta primers. The table came from immunoSEQ multiplex PCR; TCRdb's copy has only in-frame clones and leaves some out. The sample table sets out 200,000 to 250,000 clones. The CDR3 runs to 12 residues. The germline V and J ends were trimmed by 4 bases and 13 bases, with 14 bases remaining between them. From germline, CDR1 is WSHSY and CDR2 SAAADI. This clonotype was sampled from a girl aged 2-10 years in good health and CMV-seropositive. Sequenced material: PBMCs. The chain couples TRBV10-2 to TRBJ2-1; D possibly corresponds to TRBD2 (6 bases). For the CDR3, the DNA is TGCGCCAGCAGTGCGTCGGGAGTGGTCCAGTTCTTC. Amino acids: CASSASGVVQFF.